This T cell receptor (beta chain) was captured in a study of T cell changes during pregnancy in multiple sclerosis. CDR1 is SGDLS, CDR2 YYNGEE, per germline. V was pared by 0 bases and J by 0 bases, with 10 bases between. This CDR3 has 16 amino acids. The repertoire was sequenced with immunoSEQ multiplex PCR; TCRdb's copy has only in-frame clones and lacks some. Among roughly 29,000 clones listed, around nine tenths were seen once. The sample in question was CD8+ T cells from peripheral blood mononuclear cells, obtained before pregnancy. J is TRBJ2-1 and V is TRBV9, with D perhaps matching TRBD2 (7 bases). The clonotype was recovered from a female donor with multiple sclerosis, enrolled in a pregnancy study. CDR3 loop: CASSVGGGDSYNEQFF. In DNA, the CDR3 is TGTGCCAGCAGCGTAGGCGGGGGCGACTCCTACAATGAGCAGTTCTTC.